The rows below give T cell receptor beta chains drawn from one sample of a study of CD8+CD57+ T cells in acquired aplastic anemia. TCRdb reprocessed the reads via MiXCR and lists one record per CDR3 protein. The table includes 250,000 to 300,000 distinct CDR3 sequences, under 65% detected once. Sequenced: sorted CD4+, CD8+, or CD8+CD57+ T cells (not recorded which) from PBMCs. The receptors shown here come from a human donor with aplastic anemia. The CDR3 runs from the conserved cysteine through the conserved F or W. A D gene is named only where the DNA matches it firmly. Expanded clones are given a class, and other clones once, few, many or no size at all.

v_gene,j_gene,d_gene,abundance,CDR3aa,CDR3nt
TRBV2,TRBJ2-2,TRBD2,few,CASSEGLAGSHTGELFF,TGTGCCAGCAGTGAGGGGCTAGCGGGGAGCCATACCGGGGAGCTGTTTTTT
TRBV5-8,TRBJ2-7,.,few,CASSLWQDTYEQYF,TGTGCCAGCAGCTTGTGGCAGGACACCTACGAGCAGTACTTC
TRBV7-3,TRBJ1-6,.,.,CASSLEAGVSPLHF,TGTGCCAGCAGCTTGGAGGCAGGGGTTTCACCCCTCCACTTT
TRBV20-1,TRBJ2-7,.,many,CSARGRAQLEQYF,TGCAGTGCTAGAGGCAGGGCTCAACTCGAGCAGTACTTC
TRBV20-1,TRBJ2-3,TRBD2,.,CSATLAGVVDTQYF,TGCAGTGCTACACTAGCGGGAGTTGTAGATACGCAGTATTTT
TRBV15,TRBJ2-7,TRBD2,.,CASCKSSGISYEQYF,TGTGCCAGCTGCAAATCTAGCGGGATTTCCTACGAGCAGTACTTC
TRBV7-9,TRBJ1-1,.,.,CASSSVSGNTEAFF,TGTGCCAGCAGCTCCGTCTCAGGGAACACTGAAGCCTTCTTT
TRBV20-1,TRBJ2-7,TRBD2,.,CSATQGIAGQYF,TGCAGTGCTACCCAAGGTATAGCGGGGCAGTACTTC
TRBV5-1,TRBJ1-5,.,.,CASRSGPTWSSNQPQHF,TGCGCCAGCAGATCCGGGCCAACCTGGTCCTCTAATCAGCCCCAGCATTTT
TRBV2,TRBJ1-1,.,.,CASSQNPEKEAFF,TGTGCCAGCAGCCAAAACCCGGAAAAAGAAGCTTTCTTT
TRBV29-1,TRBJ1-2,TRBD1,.,CSVEDLDRETHNYGYTF,TGCAGCGTTGAAGATCTAGACAGGGAAACGCATAACTATGGCTACACCTTC
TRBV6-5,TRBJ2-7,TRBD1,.,CASRRFGTGRF,TGTGCCAGCAGACGTTTTGGGACAGGGAGGTTC
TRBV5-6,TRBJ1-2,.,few,CASSPQTDYGYTF,TGTGCCAGCAGCCCCCAGACAGACTATGGCTACACCTTC
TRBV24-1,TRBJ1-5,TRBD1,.,CATSDWDSFNQPQHF,TGTGCCACCAGTGATTGGGACAGTTTCAATCAGCCCCAGCATTTT
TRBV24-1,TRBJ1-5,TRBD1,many,CATSEGQGTDQPQHF,TGTGCCACCAGTGAGGGACAGGGGACCGATCAGCCCCAGCATTTT
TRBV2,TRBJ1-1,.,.,CASMGQVRTEAFF,TGTGCCAGCATGGGTCAGGTCCGCACTGAAGCTTTCTTT
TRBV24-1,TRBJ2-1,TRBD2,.,CATSDLAGPDNEQFF,TGTGCCACCAGTGATCTAGCGGGCCCGGACAATGAGCAGTTCTTC
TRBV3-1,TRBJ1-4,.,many,CASSHLGITNEKLFF,TGTGCCAGCAGCCATCTAGGGATAACTAATGAAAAACTGTTTTTT
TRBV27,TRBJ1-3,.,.,CASRITGSSGNTIYF,TGTGCCAGCAGGATAACAGGGAGCTCTGGAAACACCATATATTTT
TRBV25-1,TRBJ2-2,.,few,CASRLSGSTGELFF,TGTGCCAGCAGATTATCGGGGTCCACCGGGGAGCTGTTTTTT
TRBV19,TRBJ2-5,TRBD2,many,CASSSGRVGETQYF,TGTGCCAGTAGTAGCGGGAGGGTAGGAGAGACCCAGTACTTC
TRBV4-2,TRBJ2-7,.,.,CASSPSKNEQYF,TGTGCCAGCAGCCCCTCGAAGAACGAGCAGTACTTC
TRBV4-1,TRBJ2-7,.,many,CASSRSGGGSYEQYF,TGCGCCAGCAGCCGAAGCGGTGGGGGATCCTACGAGCAGTACTTC
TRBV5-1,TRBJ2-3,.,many,CASSLGLGGARTDTQYF,TGCGCCAGCAGCTTGGGTTTGGGTGGGGCAAGGACAGATACGCAGTATTTT
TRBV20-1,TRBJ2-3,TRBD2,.,CSARLAGGPGTDTQYF,TGCAGTGCTAGGTTAGCGGGAGGGCCTGGCACAGATACGCAGTATTTT
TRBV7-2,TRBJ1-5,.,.,CASSLGVAQPQHF,TGTGCCAGCAGCTTGGGGGTGGCCCAGCCCCAGCATTTT
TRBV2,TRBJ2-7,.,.,CASSEGNLIYEQYF,TGTGCCAGCAGTGAAGGGAATCTCATTTACGAGCAGTACTTC
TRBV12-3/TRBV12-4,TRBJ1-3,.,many,CASIFDRLISGNTIYF,TGTGCCAGCATCTTTGACAGGCTGATCTCTGGAAACACCATATATTTT
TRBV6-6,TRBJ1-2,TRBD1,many,CASSSQDRGIYGYTF,TGTGCCAGCAGTTCCCAGGACAGGGGTATATATGGCTACACCTTC
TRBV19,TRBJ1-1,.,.,CASSIQTGTEAFF,TGTGCCAGTAGTATCCAGACAGGCACTGAAGCTTTCTTT
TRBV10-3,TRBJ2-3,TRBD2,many,CAISGLSGGGDTQYF,TGTGCCATCAGTGGGCTTAGCGGGGGTGGAGATACGCAGTATTTT
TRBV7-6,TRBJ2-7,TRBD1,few,CASSPEGQSYEQYF,TGTGCCAGCAGCCCCGAGGGACAGTCCTACGAGCAGTACTTC
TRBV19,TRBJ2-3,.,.,CASSMGRDTQYF,TGTGCCAGTAGTATGGGCCGAGATACGCAGTATTTT
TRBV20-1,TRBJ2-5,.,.,CSATRHPRETQYF,TGCAGTGCTACCAGACACCCCCGGGAGACCCAGTACTTC
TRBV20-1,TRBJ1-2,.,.,CSASRRGTSGGYGYTF,TGCAGTGCTTCTCGTCGCGGGACTAGCGGGGGCTATGGCTACACCTTC
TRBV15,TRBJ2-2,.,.,CATSRDNAGELFF,TGTGCCACCAGCAGAGATAACGCCGGGGAGCTGTTTTTT
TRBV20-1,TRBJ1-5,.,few,CSARDSAAAGANNQPQHF,TGCAGTGCTAGAGATTCTGCCGCGGCAGGGGCGAACAATCAGCCCCAGCATTTT
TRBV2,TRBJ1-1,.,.,CASDPWSSAFF,TGTGCCAGCGATCCTTGGTCGTCAGCTTTCTTT
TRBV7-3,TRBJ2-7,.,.,CASSSSGVGGPYEQYF,TGTGCCAGCAGCTCTTCGGGCGTTGGGGGACCCTACGAGCAGTACTTC
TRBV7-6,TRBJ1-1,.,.,CASSLGARGSITEAFF,TGTGCCAGCAGCTTAGGTGCCAGGGGTTCGATCACTGAAGCTTTCTTT
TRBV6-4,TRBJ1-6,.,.,CASSDTNSPLHF,TGTGCCAGCAGTGACACAAATTCACCCCTCCACTTT
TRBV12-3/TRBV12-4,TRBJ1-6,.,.,CASSFGDHSPLHF,TGTGCCAGCAGTTTCGGGGATCATTCACCCCTCCACTTT
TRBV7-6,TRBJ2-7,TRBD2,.,CASSLAVQREPYEQYF,TGTGCCAGCAGCTTAGCGGTTCAGCGGGAGCCCTACGAGCAGTACTTC
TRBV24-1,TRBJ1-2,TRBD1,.,CATSELTGVGGYTF,TGTGCCACCAGTGAACTGACAGGGGTAGGCGGCTACACCTTC
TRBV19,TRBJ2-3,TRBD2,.,CASTVKGLGADTQYF,TGTGCCAGTACCGTCAAGGGACTAGGCGCAGATACGCAGTATTTT
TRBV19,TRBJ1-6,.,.,CAGSISGKSSYNSPLHF,TGTGCCGGTAGTATATCCGGCAAGAGCTCCTATAATTCGCCCCTCCACTTT
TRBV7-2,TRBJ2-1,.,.,CASSLRIATNNEQFF,TGTGCCAGCAGCCTTAGGATCGCCACCAACAATGAGCAGTTCTTC
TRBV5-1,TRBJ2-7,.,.,CASSSWTVSSYEQYF,TGCGCCAGCAGCTCGTGGACGGTGAGCTCCTACGAGCAGTACTTC
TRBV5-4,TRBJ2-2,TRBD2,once,CASSFGGTSGRPANTGELFF,TGTGCCAGCAGCTTTGGTGGGACTAGCGGGAGGCCCGCGAACACCGGGGAGCTGTTTTTT
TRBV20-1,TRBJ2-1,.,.,CSARGRPGSLNEQFF,TGCAGTGCGAGAGGGAGGCCGGGAAGCCTGAATGAGCAGTTCTTC
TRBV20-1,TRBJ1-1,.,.,CSARQQDTEAFF,TGCAGTGCCAGGCAGCAGGACACTGAAGCTTTCTTT
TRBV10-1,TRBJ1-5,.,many,CASSEKGNQPQHF,TGCGCCAGCAGTGAGAAGGGCAATCAGCCCCAGCATTTT
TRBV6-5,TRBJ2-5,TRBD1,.,CASRGQGLYQEAQYF,TGTGCCAGCAGGGGACAGGGGCTGTACCAAGAAGCCCAGTACTTC
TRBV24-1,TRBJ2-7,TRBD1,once,CATSARTGYEQYF,TGTGCCACCAGTGCCCGGACAGGCTACGAGCAGTACTTC
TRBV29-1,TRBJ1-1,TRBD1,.,CSVEGGTGEAFF,TGCAGCGTTGAAGGAGGGACAGGTGAAGCTTTCTTT
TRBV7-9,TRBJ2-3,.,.,CASPRAGLGLGTDTQYF,TGTGCCAGCCCACGGGCAGGATTGGGGCTTGGGACAGATACGCAGTATTTT
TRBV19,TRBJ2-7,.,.,CASSRDNSYEQYF,TGTGCCAGTAGTCGGGACAACTCCTACGAGCAGTACTTC
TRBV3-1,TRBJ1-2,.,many,CASSRATGLYGYTF,TGTGCCAGCAGCCGAGCCACCGGACTCTATGGCTACACCTTC
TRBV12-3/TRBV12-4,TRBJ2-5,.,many,CASSGVETQYF,TGTGCCAGCAGTGGAGTAGAGACCCAGTACTTC